One and the same sample provided the 6 T cell receptor beta chains below, sequenced in a study of untreated major depressive disorder. The data were produced by immunoSEQ multiplex PCR, yet TCRdb's version contains in-frame clones alone and is incomplete. The sample includes about 21,000 clones, under 90% seen only once; the top ten take around 0.45%. Source material: CD4+ T cells from PBMCs. These receptors were collected from a woman aged 40 to 50 in good health.

Only one count was recorded for this clone. This chain connects TRBV6-1 to TRBJ2-7; D is ambiguous. This CDR3 contains 13 residues. Germline values: CDR1 MNHNS, CDR2 SASEGT. The V and J ends lost 2 bases and 3 bases respectively, with 8 bases between them. This CDR3 is CASSESLNYEQYF. Here the CDR3 DNA reads TGTGCCAGCAGTGAATCACTTAACTACGAGCAGTACTTC.

The J gene is TRBJ1-3, the V gene TRBV5-6; tentative D call: TRBD1 (6 bases). The CDR3 runs to 14 residues. Trimming took 1 base from V and 2 from J, leaving 7 bases between them. CDR1 SGHDT and CDR2 YYEEEE come from the germline V gene. This CDR3 is CASSLWGPGNTIYF. In nucleotides, the CDR3 is TGTGCCAGCAGCTTGTGGGGGCCTGGAAACACCATATATTTT.

The gene calls are TRBV2 and TRBJ1-5; tentatively, D is TRBD1 (5 bases). CDR1 is SNHLY and CDR2 is FYNNEI in the germline V gene. V lost 2 bases to trimming and J lost 3 bases, with 11 bases between them. The CDR3 is 15 amino acids. Written as DNA, the CDR3 is TGTGCCAGCAGTGAACTAGGGGCAAACAATCAGCCCCAGCATTTT. Translating gives CASSELGANNQPQHF.

The chain couples TRBV2 to TRBJ2-1; 8 positions match TRBD1. The V gene's germline CDR1 is SNHLY and CDR2 FYNNEI. The junction had 11 bases not matched to a gene; V was cut back by 7 bases and J by 9 bases. The CDR3 is 14 amino acids. The CDR3 DNA sequence: TGTGCCAGCATGGACAGGGTATTTCTCCCTGAGCAGTTCTTC. As protein: CASMDRVFLPEQFF.

V and J are TRBV10-3 and TRBJ1-3; D gene uncertain. This CDR3 has 15 amino acids. CDR1 is ENHRY, CDR2 SYGVKD, per germline. V gave up 4 bases and J gave up 2 bases, with 12 bases separating them. CDR3 amino acids: CAISGSSEAGNTIYF. DNA for the CDR3: TGTGCCATCAGTGGATCGTCGGAGGCTGGAAACACCATATATTTT.

J is TRBJ2-7 and V is TRBV5-4, with D possibly TRBD1 on 6 matching bases. Deletions cut 3 bases from V and 3 bases from J, with 13 bases between. The CDR3 totals 14 residues. Germline CDR1 SGHNT, CDR2 YYREEE (reference sequence). The CDR3 region is CASSSGDTNYEQYF. The CDR3 bases are TGTGCCAGCAGCTCCGGGGACACGAACTACGAGCAGTACTTC.